The 21 T cell receptor beta chains in this list originate from one sample, sequenced in a study of T-cell memory formation after mild COVID-19. In TCRdb, the 5' RACE reads were re-called with MiXCR into one record per CDR3 protein. The sample carries 350,000 to 500,000 distinct CDR3 sequences, about a sixth recorded once. Sequencing used PBMCs or a T cell subset sorted from them (not recorded which). These receptors originate from a man aged 18 to 30 who had mild COVID-19 (a few samples of this study predate the infection). Cell type and time point are not known.

Within the sample, this clonotype is medium-sized. The rearrangement joins TRBV11-2 to TRBJ1-5; 11 nucleotides align to TRBD1. J gave up 7 bases and V 5 bases, and 4 bases lay outside the gene matches. Germline V gives CDR1 SGHAT, CDR2 FQNNGV. The CDR3 has 14 amino acids. The CDR3 loop reads CASSVGTGGQPQHF. CDR3 bases: TGTGCCAGCAGCGTAGGGACAGGGGGACAGCCCCAGCATTTT.

This chain joins TRBV29-1 and TRBJ2-5; the D gene is possibly TRBD1 (5 bases). Between the trimmed V and J ends, which lost 0 bases and 0 bases, there was a span of 11 bases. This CDR3 has 15 residues. Per the germline V gene, CDR1 is SQVTM and CDR2 is ANQGSEA. CDR3 region: CSVEEGASYQETQYF. In DNA form, the CDR3 reads TGCAGCGTTGAAGAAGGGGCCTCGTACCAAGAGACCCAGTACTTC.

The gene calls are TRBV7-6 and TRBJ1-1, with TRBD1 matching over 9 bases. The germline V gene has CDR1 SGHVS and CDR2 FNYEAQ. The CDR3 loop spans 13 amino acids. Trimming took 5 bases from V and 5 from J; bases not matched to a gene: 3. CDR3 nucleotide sequence: TGTGCCAGCAGCAAGACAGGGGGGACTGAAGCTTTCTTT. It translates to CASSKTGGTEAFF. Combining the CDR3 with reference TRBV7-6 and TRBJ1-1 gives the whole variable domain GAGVSQSPRYKVTKRGQDVALRCDPISGHVSLYWYRQALGQGPEFLTYFNYEAQQDKSGLPNDRFSAERPEGSISTLTIQRTEQRDSAMYRCASSKTGGTEAFFGQGTRLTVV.

The CDR3 is CASSGQNNQPQHF. The CDR3 DNA reads as TGCGCCAGCAGCGGCCAGAACAATCAGCCCCAGCATTTT. The gene calls are TRBV4-1 and TRBJ1-5, with D unclear. Trimming took off 5 bases at V and 3 bases at J, with 8 bases between the two ends. The CDR3 is 13 amino acids. Germline CDR1 and CDR2: MGHRA and YSYEKL.

V is TRBV27 and J is TRBJ2-1, with 9 bases fitting TRBD2. Germline V CDR1 and CDR2: MNHEY, SMNVEV (reference sequence). V trimming: 6 bases; J trimming: 7 bases; junction bases outside the gene matches: 4. The CDR3 runs 13 residues. CDR3 loop: CASRPLAGNEQFF. DNA of the CDR3: TGTGCCAGCAGGCCGCTAGCGGGGAATGAGCAGTTCTTC.

This clonotype was recorded a few times. The chain uses TRBV12-3 or TRBV12-4 and TRBJ1-5; weak D call: TRBD1 (6 bases). V was cut by 5 bases and J by 9 bases, with 14 bases left in between. The CDR3 consists of 13 residues. CDR3 sequence (DNA): TGTGCCAGCAGTATAACGGACAGAGCGCCCCAGCATTTT. This sequence encodes CASSITDRAPQHF.

A few counts support this clonotype. The V gene is TRBV5-5, the J gene TRBJ2-2, with 7 bases matching TRBD1. There are 17 residues in the CDR3. Germline assignment: CDR1 SGHKS and CDR2 YYEKEE (reference sequence). Trimming at V came to 0 bases and at J to 4 bases, leaving 9 bases not matched to a gene. CDR3: CASSLVTGARSTGELFF. CDR3 sequence (DNA): TGTGCCAGCAGCTTGGTTACAGGGGCGCGGAGCACCGGGGAGCTGTTTTTT.

The chain's CDR3 is CASSLVTQAGGYTF. CDR3 DNA: TGTGCCAGCAGCTTAGTCACACAGGCCGGTGGCTACACCTTC. The chain is built from TRBV7-8 and TRBJ1-2, with D perhaps TRBD1 (5 bases). Trimming removed 1 base at V and 7 bases at J, with 13 bases between. Germline V CDR1 and CDR2: SGHVS, FQNEAQ. The CDR3 is 14 amino acids.

The V and J genes are TRBV5-1 and TRBJ1-2; D is unclear. The CDR3 is made up of 17 amino acids. V lost 0 bases, J lost 3 bases, and 18 bases lay in between. The germline V gene encodes CDR1 SGHRS and CDR2 YFSETQ. CDR3 sequence reads: CASSLGEDRLSDYGYTF. In DNA, the CDR3 is TGCGCCAGCAGCTTGGGGGAGGACCGACTTTCGGACTATGGCTACACCTTC.

The chain has TRBV30 and TRBJ1-2; tentative D call: TRBD1 (5 bases). This CDR3 is 12 amino acids long. The germline V gene encodes CDR1 GTSNPN and CDR2 SVGIG (reference sequence). V lost 3 bases and J lost 3, with 8 bases in between. In DNA form, the CDR3 reads TGTGCCTGGAGCGCACAGGACTATGGCTACACCTTC. It codes for CAWSAQDYGYTF.

The rearrangement uses TRBV10-3 and TRBJ2-1, with no clear D. Germline-derived CDR1 and CDR2 are ENHRY and SYGVKD. V lost 6 bases and J 10 bases, leaving 13 bases between the germline ends. The CDR3 runs to 12 residues. CDR3 sequence reads: CAISAPGEEQFF. The CDR3, as DNA: TGTGCCATCAGCGCCCCGGGCGAGGAGCAGTTCTTC.

The V call is TRBV20-1, the J call TRBJ1-2, with D maybe TRBD1 (5 bases). V dropped 3 bases and J dropped 7 bases, with 15 bases sitting between them. Germline V gene sequence: CDR1 DFQATT, CDR2 SNEGSKA (reference sequence). The CDR3 length is 13 residues. CDR3 DNA: TGCAGTGCTAGTGCCAGGGCGGTTGGTGGCTACACCTTC. The encoded protein is CSASARAVGGYTF.

This clonotype was detected a few times. The chain has TRBV29-1 and TRBJ2-1; TRBD2 is a possible D gene (6 bases). Trimming took 1 base from V and 14 from J, leaving 12 bases between them. CDR1 is SQVTM and CDR2 is ANQGSEA in the germline V gene. This CDR3 contains 11 residues. DNA of the CDR3: TGCAGCGTTGAAGTTGTGAGGAGGGAGTTCTTC. This translates into CSVEVVRREFF.

The genes are TRBV10-3 and TRBJ1-1, with 9 bases identical to TRBD1. The V and J ends lost 8 bases and 5 bases, in that order; junction bases with no gene match: 12. The CDR3 totals 15 residues. The germline V gene has CDR1 ENHRY and CDR2 SYGVKD. Here the CDR3 reads CAIRTGVGRFTEAFF. In DNA, the CDR3 is TGTGCCATCCGGACAGGGGTCGGTAGGTTTACTGAAGCTTTCTTT.

This clonotype has at least ten counts. The chain has TRBV7-3 and TRBJ2-2, with D maybe TRBD1 (6 bases). V lost 2 bases and J 4 bases, leaving 11 bases between the germline ends. Germline V CDR1 and CDR2: SGHTA, FQGTGA. The CDR3 covers 15 residues. The CDR3 spells CASSLGTSVTGELFF. CDR3 nucleotide sequence: TGTGCCAGCAGCTTAGGGACAAGTGTCACCGGGGAGCTGTTTTTT.

This clonotype was observed many times. The V call is TRBV6-2 or TRBV6-3, the J call TRBJ2-1; D call uncertain. Trimming pared 2 bases from V and 5 bases from J, leaving 4 bases between. Germline V CDR1 and CDR2: MNHEY, SVGEGT. This CDR3 is built from 12 residues. CDR3 sequence reads: CASSYPHNEQFF. The CDR3 DNA reads TGTGCCAGCAGTTACCCCCACAATGAGCAGTTCTTC.

The sample holds a few counts of this clonotype. The rearrangement joins TRBV28 to TRBJ2-1; D not resolved. This CDR3 has 14 amino acids. Deletions cut 3 bases from V and 5 bases from J, with 11 bases between. Germline CDR1 reads MDHEN; CDR2 reads SYDVKM. The CDR3, as DNA: TGTGCCAGCAGTTTCGCTCCAAACAACAATGAGCAGTTCTTC. This sequence encodes CASSFAPNNNEQFF.

The chain joins TRBV19 to TRBJ2-2; D tentatively reads TRBD1 or TRBD2 (5 bases each). Trimming removed 9 bases from V and 3 bases from J, with 14 bases in between. Germline CDR1 is LNHDA and CDR2 is SQIVND (reference sequence). The CDR3 runs 14 residues. This chain's CDR3 is CASCPRGYTGELFF. The CDR3 bases are TGTGCCAGCTGTCCACGGGGCTACACCGGGGAGCTGTTTTTT. Together with reference TRBV19 and TRBJ2-2, the CDR3 gives the full variable domain: DGGITQSPKYLFRKEGQNVTLSCEQNLNHDAMYWYRQDPGQGLRLIYYSQIVNDFQKGDIAEGYSVSREKKESFPLTVTSAQKNPTAFYLCASCPRGYTGELFFGEGSRLTVL.

CDR3 in DNA: TGCGCCAGCAGCCCCATCCCGGGTAGCGAGCAGTACGTC. Translation: CASSPIPGSEQYV. This chain uses TRBV5-1 with TRBJ2-7; D call uncertain. The CDR3 totals 13 residues. Per germline, CDR1 SGHRS and CDR2 YFSETQ. Trimming took off 4 bases at V and 6 bases at J, with 14 bases between the two ends.

This chain joins TRBV7-2 and TRBJ1-4; D remains ambiguous. Germline CDR1 SGHTA, CDR2 FQGNSA. The V gene lost 5 bases and the J gene lost 4 bases, with 14 bases spanning the gap. This CDR3 has 15 residues. In DNA, the CDR3 is TGTGCCAGCAGCCGTACCGGAGGATTTAATGAAAAACTGTTTTTT. Amino acids: CASSRTGGFNEKLFF.

The J gene is TRBJ2-2, the V gene TRBV3-1; possibly TRBD1 or TRBD2 for D (5 bases each). This CDR3 comprises 16 residues. V lost 1 base, J lost 6 bases, and 15 bases lay in between. Germline V gene lookup returns CDR1 LGHDT and CDR2 YNNKEL (reference sequence). CDR3 region: CASSQVTRPGPGELFF. CDR3 coding DNA: TGTGCCAGCAGCCAAGTGACGAGGCCGGGACCCGGGGAGCTGTTTTTT.